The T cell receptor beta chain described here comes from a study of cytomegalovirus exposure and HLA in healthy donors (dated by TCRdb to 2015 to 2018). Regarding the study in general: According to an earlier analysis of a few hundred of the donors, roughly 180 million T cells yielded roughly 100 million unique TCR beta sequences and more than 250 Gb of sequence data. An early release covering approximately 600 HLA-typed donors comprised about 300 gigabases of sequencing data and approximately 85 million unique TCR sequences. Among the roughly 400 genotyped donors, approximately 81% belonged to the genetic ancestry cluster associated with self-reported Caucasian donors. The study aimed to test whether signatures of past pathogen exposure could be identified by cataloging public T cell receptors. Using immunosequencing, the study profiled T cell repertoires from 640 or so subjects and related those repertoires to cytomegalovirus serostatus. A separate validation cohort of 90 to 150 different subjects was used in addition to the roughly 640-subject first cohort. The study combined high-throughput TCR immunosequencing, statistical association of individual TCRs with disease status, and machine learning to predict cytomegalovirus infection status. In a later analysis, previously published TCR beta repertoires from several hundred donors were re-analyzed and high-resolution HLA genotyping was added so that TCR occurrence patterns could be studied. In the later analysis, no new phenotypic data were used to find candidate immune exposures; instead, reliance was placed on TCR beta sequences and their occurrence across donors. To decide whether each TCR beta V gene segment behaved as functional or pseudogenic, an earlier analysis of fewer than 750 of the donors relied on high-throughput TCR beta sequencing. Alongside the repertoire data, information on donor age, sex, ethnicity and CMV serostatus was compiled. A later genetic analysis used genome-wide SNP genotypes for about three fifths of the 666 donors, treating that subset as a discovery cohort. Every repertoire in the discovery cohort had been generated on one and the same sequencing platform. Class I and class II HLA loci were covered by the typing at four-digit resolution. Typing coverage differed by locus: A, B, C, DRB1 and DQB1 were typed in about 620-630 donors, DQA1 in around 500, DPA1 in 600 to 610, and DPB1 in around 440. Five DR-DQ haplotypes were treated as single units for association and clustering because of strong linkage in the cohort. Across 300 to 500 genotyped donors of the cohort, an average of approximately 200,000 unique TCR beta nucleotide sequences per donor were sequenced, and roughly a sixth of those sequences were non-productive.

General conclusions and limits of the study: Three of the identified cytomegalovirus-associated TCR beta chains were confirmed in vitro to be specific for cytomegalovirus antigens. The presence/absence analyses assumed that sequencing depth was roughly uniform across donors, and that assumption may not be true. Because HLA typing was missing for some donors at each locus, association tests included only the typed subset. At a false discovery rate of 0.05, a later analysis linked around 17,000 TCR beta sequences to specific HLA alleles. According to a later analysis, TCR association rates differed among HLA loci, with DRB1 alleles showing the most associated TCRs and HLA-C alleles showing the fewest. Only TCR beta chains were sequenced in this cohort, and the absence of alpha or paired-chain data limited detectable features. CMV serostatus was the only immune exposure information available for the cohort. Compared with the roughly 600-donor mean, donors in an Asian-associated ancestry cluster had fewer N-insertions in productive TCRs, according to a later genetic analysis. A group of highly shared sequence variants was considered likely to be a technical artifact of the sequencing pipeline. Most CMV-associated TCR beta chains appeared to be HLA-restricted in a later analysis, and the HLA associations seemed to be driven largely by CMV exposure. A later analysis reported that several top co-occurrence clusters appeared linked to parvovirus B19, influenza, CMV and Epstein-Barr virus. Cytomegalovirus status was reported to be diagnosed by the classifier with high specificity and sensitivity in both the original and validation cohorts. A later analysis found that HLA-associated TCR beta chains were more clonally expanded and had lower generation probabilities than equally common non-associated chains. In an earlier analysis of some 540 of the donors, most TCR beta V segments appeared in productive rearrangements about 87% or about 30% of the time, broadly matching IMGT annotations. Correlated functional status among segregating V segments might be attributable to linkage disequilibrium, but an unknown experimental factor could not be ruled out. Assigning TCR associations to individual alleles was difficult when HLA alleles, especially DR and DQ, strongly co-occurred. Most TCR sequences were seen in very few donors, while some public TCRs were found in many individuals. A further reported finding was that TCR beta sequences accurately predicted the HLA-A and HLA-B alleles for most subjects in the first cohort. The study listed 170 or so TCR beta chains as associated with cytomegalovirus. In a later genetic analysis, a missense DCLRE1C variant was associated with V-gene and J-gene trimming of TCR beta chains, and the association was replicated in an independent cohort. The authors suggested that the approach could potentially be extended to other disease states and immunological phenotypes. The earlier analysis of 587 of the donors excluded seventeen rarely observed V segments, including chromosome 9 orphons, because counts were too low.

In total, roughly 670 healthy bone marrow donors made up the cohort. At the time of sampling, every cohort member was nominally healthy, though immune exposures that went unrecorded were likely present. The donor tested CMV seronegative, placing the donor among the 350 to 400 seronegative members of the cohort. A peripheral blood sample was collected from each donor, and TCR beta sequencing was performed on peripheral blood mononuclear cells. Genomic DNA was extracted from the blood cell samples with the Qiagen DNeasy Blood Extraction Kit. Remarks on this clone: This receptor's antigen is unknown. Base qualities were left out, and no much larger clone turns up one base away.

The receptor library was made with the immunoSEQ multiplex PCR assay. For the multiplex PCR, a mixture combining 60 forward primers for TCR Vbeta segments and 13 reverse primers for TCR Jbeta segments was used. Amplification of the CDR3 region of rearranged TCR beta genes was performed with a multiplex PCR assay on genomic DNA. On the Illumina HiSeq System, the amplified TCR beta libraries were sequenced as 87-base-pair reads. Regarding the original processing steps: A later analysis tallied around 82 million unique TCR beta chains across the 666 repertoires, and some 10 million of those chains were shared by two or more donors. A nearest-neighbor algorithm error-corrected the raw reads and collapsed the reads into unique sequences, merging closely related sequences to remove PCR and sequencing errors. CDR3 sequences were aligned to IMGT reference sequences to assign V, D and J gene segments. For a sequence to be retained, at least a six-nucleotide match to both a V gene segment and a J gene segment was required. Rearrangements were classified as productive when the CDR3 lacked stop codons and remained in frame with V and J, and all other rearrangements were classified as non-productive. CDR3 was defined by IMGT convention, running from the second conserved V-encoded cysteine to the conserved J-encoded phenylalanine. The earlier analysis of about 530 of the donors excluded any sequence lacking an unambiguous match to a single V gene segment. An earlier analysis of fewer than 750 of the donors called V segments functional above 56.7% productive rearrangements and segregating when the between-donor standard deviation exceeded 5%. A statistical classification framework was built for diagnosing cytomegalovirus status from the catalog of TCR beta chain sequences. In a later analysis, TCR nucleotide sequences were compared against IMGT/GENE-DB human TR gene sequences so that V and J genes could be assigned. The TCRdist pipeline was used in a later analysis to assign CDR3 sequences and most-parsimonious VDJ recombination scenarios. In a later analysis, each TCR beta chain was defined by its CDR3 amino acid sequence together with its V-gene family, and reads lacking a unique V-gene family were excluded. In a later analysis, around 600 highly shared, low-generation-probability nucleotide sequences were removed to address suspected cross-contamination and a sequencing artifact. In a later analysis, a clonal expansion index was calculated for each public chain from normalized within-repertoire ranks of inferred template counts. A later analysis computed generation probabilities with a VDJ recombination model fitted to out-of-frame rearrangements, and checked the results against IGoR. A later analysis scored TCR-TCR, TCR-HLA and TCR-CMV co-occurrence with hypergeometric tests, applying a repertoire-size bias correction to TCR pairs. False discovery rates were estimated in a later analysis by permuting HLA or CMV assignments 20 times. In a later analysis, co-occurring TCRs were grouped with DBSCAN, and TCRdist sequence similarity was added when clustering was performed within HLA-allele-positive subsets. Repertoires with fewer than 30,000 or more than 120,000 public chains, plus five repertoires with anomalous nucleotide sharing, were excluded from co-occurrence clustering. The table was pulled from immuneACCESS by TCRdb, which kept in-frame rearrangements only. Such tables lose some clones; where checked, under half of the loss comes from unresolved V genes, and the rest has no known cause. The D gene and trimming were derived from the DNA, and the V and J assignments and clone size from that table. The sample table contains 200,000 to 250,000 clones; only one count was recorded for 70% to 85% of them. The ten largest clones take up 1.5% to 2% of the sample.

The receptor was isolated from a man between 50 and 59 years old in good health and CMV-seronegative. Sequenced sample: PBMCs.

The nucleotide sequence reads as follows: TGCGCCAGCAGCTTGGGGACTACCATCTCCTACAATGAGCAGTTCTTC. It specifies CASSLGTTISYNEQFF. The sequence is built from TRBV5-1 and TRBJ2-1; TRBD2 is a weak D gene call, 6 bases matching. V was cut back by 0 bases and J by 0 bases, leaving a gap of 10 bases between them. For CDR1 and CDR2, the germline V gene lists SGHRS and YFSETQ. The CDR3 runs 16 amino acids, cysteine and phenylalanine included. CDR3 DNA is the only sequence kept; it has 48 bases, read in frame from the first base.